This TCR beta chain was profiled in a study of T cell responses to AZD1222 COVID-19 vaccine. Profiling relied on immunoSEQ multiplex PCR, and the TCRdb table lists in-frame clones only, not all of them. The table records 95,000 to 150,000 clones, about 90% of them present only once. The length of the CDR3 is 18 residues. The J segment lost 5 bases and the V segment lost 0 bases, leaving 6 bases of the junction unmatched. Germline CDR1 and CDR2: KGHDR and SFDVKD. The TCR originated in an adult in good health. V and J are TRBV24-1 and TRBJ1-6, with 10 bases identical to TRBD1. The starting material was peripheral blood, obtained on day 0 of MenACWY control vaccination. The CDR3 reads CATSDLPGTGADNSPLHF. In DNA, the CDR3 is TGTGCCACCAGTGATTTGCCCGGGACAGGGGCCGATAATTCACCCCTCCACTTT.